Listed here are 5 T cell receptor beta chains from one sample, sequenced in a study of blood T cell repertoires in COVID-19. TCRdb's table, derived via immunoSEQ multiplex PCR, lists solely in-frame clones and lacks some. The sample lists some 300,000 clones; 70% to 90% were seen once. The material sequenced was peripheral blood. These TCRs come from a woman aged 25 to 39 who had recovered from COVID-19.

The V and J genes are TRBV5-1 and TRBJ2-1; 14 bases fit TRBD2. Germline V lookup: CDR1 SGHRS, CDR2 YFSETQ. The CDR3 loop spans 20 amino acids. V was pared by 0 bases and J by 7 bases, with 15 bases of the junction left unmatched. This CDR3 is CASSLGWTSGGPPHLNEQFF. In nucleotides, the CDR3 is TGCGCCAGCAGCTTGGGGTGGACTAGCGGGGGGCCGCCTCATTTAAATGAGCAGTTCTTC.

The chain recombines TRBV9 with TRBJ1-1, with D possibly matching TRBD1 (5 bases). Germline-derived CDR1 and CDR2 are SGDLS and YYNGEE. The CDR3 is 17 amino acids. V lost 4 bases, J lost 0 bases, and 19 bases lay in between. The chain's CDR3 is CASSPSHVPGMNTEAFF. In nucleotides, the CDR3 is TGTGCCAGCAGCCCAAGTCATGTCCCAGGGATGAACACTGAAGCTTTCTTT.

V and J are TRBV6-2 or TRBV6-3 and TRBJ2-5; a weak D match, TRBD1 (6 bases). The CDR3 is 14 amino acids. Trimming stripped 2 bases from V and 1 base from J, with 8 bases between. Germline V gene lookup returns CDR1 MNHEY and CDR2 SVGEGT. CDR3: CASSYPDSQETQYF. The CDR3 nucleotides are TGTGCCAGCAGTTACCCGGACAGCCAAGAGACCCAGTACTTC.

This clone has only one observation. The genes are TRBV12-5 and TRBJ2-3, with D possibly being TRBD1 (5 bases). This CDR3 contains 14 residues. Trimming shortened V by 6 bases and J by 0 bases, and 10 bases separated the two germline ends. Germline V gives CDR1 LGHNT, CDR2 FRNRAP. The CDR3 loop is CASGMGQSTDTQYF. The CDR3 DNA follows: TGTGCTAGTGGAATGGGGCAAAGCACAGATACGCAGTATTTT.

The rearrangement links TRBV7-9 to TRBJ2-7; D is possibly TRBD1 (6 bases). CDR1 and CDR2 from the germline V gene are SEHNR and FQNEAQ (reference sequence). Trimming took off 1 base at V and 4 bases at J, with 11 bases between the two ends. The CDR3 loop spans 14 amino acids. CDR3 residues: CASSLGWQGYEQYF. The DNA for the CDR3 is TGTGCCAGCAGCTTAGGTTGGCAGGGGTACGAGCAGTACTTC.